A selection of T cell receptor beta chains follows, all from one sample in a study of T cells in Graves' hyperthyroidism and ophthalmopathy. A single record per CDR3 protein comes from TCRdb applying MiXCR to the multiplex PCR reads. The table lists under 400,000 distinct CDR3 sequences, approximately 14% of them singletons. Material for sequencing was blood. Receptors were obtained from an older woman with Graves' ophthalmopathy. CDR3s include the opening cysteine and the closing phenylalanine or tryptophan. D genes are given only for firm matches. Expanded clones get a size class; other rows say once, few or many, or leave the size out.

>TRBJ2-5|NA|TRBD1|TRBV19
TGTGCCAGTAGTATATCAGGGGGAGAGACCCAGTACTTC
CASSISGGETQYF
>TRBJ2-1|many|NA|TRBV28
TGTGCCAGCAGCACCCGCGGAGTCTACAATGAGCAGTTCTTC
CASSTRGVYNEQFF
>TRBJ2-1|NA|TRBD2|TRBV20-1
TGCAGTGCTAGAGTAGGGACTAGCGTAAACAATGAGCAGTTCTTC
CSARVGTSVNNEQFF
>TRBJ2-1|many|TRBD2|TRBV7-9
TGTGCCAGCAGCTCCGCCTTGACTAGCGGAGGAGACAATGAGCAGTTCTTC
CASSSALTSGGDNEQFF
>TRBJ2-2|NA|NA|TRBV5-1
TGCGCCAGCAGCTGGGGGGCTACGGCGGAGGGGACCGGGGAGCTGTTTTTT
CASSWGATAEGTGELFF
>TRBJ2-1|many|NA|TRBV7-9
TGTGCCAGCAGCTTAGTATTAGCGGAGGGACCACAAAATGAGCAGTTCTTC
CASSLVLAEGPQNEQFF
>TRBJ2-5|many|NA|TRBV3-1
TGTGCCAGCAGCCCCCCCAGCTCCCAGAGTAAAGAGACCCAGTACTTC
CASSPPSSQSKETQYF
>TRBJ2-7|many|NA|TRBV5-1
TGTGCCAGCAGCTTGGCGGGATCCGAGCAGTACTTC
CASSLAGSEQYF
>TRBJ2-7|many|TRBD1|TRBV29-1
TGCAGCGTTTCAGGGGGTCCCTACGAGCAGTACTTC
CSVSGGPYEQYF
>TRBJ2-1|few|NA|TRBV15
TGTGCCACCAGCAGAGATCTAAGCGACAATGAGCAGTTCTTC
CATSRDLSDNEQFF
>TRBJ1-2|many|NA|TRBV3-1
TGTGCCAGCAGCCAAGGTCGCCAGCCAGCTAACTATGGCTACACCTTC
CASSQGRQPANYGYTF
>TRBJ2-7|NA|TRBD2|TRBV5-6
TGTGCCAGCAGCTTGAGACTAGCGGGAGTAACTTCATCCTACGAGCAGTACTTC
CASSLRLAGVTSSYEQYF
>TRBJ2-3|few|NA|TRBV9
TGTGCCAGCAGCGTAGGGGCCTACACAGATACGCAGTATTTT
CASSVGAYTDTQYF
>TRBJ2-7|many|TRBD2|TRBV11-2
TGTGCCAGCAGCCTCATAGCGGGAAGGGGCGAGCAGTACTTC
CASSLIAGRGEQYF
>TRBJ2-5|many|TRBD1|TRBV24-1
TGTGCCACCAGTGATTCTACAGGGGGCCGAGAGACCCAGTACTTC
CATSDSTGGRETQYF
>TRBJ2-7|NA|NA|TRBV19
TGTGCCAGTAGTATCCGGGTTGTCCCCGCCTACGAGCAGTACTTC
CASSIRVVPAYEQYF
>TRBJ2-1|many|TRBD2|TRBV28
TGTGCCAGCAGTTTAGGGACTAGCGCGAGCAATGAGCAGTTCTTC
CASSLGTSASNEQFF
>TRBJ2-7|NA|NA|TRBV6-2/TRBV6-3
TGTGCCAGCAGGAGGGTCTGGGGCGCCTACGAGCAGTACTTC
CASRRVWGAYEQYF
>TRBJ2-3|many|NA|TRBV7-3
TGTGCCAGCAGCTTAATAGCTCGCGTAGGGGATACGCAGTATTTT
CASSLIARVGDTQYF
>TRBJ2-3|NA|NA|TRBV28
TGTGTCAGCAAAGGCGGGGACACAGATACGCAGTATTTT
CVSKGGDTDTQYF
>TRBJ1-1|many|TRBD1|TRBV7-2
TGTGCCAGCAGCTTATACCTACAGGGGGCTGGTGAAGCTTTCTTT
CASSLYLQGAGEAFF
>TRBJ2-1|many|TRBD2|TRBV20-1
TGCAGTGCCCCTCTGGGGACTAGTCTCCATGAGCAGTTCTTC
CSAPLGTSLHEQFF
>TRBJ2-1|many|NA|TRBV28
TGTGCCAGCAGTTTCGGGCTCTCCTTAGAGCAGTTCTTC
CASSFGLSLEQFF
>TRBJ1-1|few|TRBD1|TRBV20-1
TGCAGTGCTAGAGCCGGGACAGGGGGTTCCATGAACACTGAAGCTTTCTTT
CSARAGTGGSMNTEAFF
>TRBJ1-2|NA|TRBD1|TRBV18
TGTGCCAGCTCACGGACAGGGGAAGAGGGCTACACCTTC
CASSRTGEEGYTF
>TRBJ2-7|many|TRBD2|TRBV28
TGTGCCAGCAGCGCTCCCCAAGGCGGTAGCGGGATCTACGAGCAGTACTTC
CASSAPQGGSGIYEQYF
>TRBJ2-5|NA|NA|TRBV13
TGCGCCAGCAGCTCCCTGCGACCGGGAACCCAAGAGACCCAGTACTTC
CASSSLRPGTQETQYF
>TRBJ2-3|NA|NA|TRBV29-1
TGCAGCGTCGTGGGTAGCGCGAGCCCAGATACGCAGTATTTT
CSVVGSASPDTQYF
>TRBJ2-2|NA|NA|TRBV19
TGTGCCAGTAGTATATCCGGAACCTACACCGGGGAGCTGTTTTTT
CASSISGTYTGELFF
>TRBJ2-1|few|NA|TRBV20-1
TGCAGTGCTACCGCAGCGGAACTCATCCGCGTGGCCTACAATGAGCAGTTCTTC
CSATAAELIRVAYNEQFF
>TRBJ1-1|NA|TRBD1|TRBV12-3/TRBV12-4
TGTGCCAGCAGGACAGGGTCTCCTGAAGCTTTCTTT
CASRTGSPEAFF
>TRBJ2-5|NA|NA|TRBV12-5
TGTGCTAGTGGTTTGGAGTCCTGGAGAGCCGCGGTGTACTTC
CASGLESWRAAVYF
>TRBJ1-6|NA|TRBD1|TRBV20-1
TGCAGTGCAATTACGGGACAGATTAATTCACCCCTCCACTTT
CSAITGQINSPLHF
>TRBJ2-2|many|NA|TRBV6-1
TGTGCCAGCAGTTATTTTCTTAGGGGGGACGGGGAGCTGTTTTTT
CASSYFLRGDGELFF
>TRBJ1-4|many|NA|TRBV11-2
TGTGCCAGCAGCGCCTGGGGGCTCGTATCGAATGAAAAACTGTTTTTT
CASSAWGLVSNEKLFF
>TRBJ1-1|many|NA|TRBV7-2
TGTGCCAGCAGCCGGGGACGGCAGGAGAGGACTGAAGCTTTCTTT
CASSRGRQERTEAFF
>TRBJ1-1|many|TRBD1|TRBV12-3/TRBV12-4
TGTGCCAGCACCTTGGGACAGGGGAACACTGAAGCTTTCTTT
CASTLGQGNTEAFF
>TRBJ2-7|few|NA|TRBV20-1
TGCAGTGCTTATCCGGGCTCCCCCTACGAGCAGTACTTC
CSAYPGSPYEQYF
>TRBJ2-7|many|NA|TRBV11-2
TGTGCCAGCAGCTCCGGGACTGCCTACGAGCAGTACTTC
CASSSGTAYEQYF
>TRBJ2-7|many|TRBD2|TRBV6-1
TGTGCCAGCAGTCAGCGACGCGGGGGCTCCTACGAGCAGTACTTC
CASSQRRGGSYEQYF
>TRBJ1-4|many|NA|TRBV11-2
TGTGCCAGCAGCTTAGTTCGCGAAAAACTGTTTTTT
CASSLVREKLFF
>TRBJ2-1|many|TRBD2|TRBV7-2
TGTGCCAGCAGCTTCGGGACTAGCGTGAATGAGCAGTTCTTC
CASSFGTSVNEQFF
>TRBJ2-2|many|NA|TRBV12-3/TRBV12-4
TGTGCCAGCAGTTTAGCGCGGGGTAGCGCGAACACCGGGGAGCTGTTTTTT
CASSLARGSANTGELFF
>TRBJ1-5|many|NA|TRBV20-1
TGCAGTGCTGACACCACCGGGACATCGGGCGGCAATCAGCCCCAGCATTTT
CSADTTGTSGGNQPQHF
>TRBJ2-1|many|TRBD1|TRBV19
TGTGCCAGTAGTATGGCACAGGGGTACAATGAGCAGTTCTTC
CASSMAQGYNEQFF
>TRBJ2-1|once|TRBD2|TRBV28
TGTGCCAGCTACGGACTAGCATACAATGAGCAGTTCTTC
CASYGLAYNEQFF
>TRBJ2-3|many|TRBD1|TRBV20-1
TGCAGTGCTAGAGAGGACAGGGGAAGAGATACGCAGTATTTT
CSAREDRGRDTQYF
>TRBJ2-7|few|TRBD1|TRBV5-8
TGTGCCAGCAGCCCGACAGGGCCAGGGAGCAGCTACGAGCAGTACTTC
CASSPTGPGSSYEQYF
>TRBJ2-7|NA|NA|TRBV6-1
TGTGCCAGCAGATCCGGGACCAACTGGTACGAGCAGTACTTC
CASRSGTNWYEQYF
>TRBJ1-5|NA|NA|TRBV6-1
TGTGCCAGCAGTGTCATCGGGACGGGTCAGCCCCAGCATTTT
CASSVIGTGQPQHF
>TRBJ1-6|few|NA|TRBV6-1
TGTGCCACCTGTTTGGAGAATAATTCACCCCTCCACTTT
CATCLENNSPLHF
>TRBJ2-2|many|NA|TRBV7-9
TGTGCCAGCAGCCGTTCAGCTGCGAACACCGGGGAGCTGTTTTTT
CASSRSAANTGELFF
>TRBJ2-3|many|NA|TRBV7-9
TGTGCCAGCAGCTTAATAGCCTGGGGTGCAGCAGATACGCAGTATTTT
CASSLIAWGAADTQYF
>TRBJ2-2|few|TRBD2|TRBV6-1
TGTGCCAGCAGTGTAACAGCGGGAGGCCCTAGGGGGGAGCTGTTTTTT
CASSVTAGGPRGELFF
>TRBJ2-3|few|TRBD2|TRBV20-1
TGCAGTGCTAGAGACCAAGGACTAGCGGGAGGGCCAAACACAGATACGCAGTATTTT
CSARDQGLAGGPNTDTQYF